These 2 T cell receptor beta chains originate from one sample sequenced in a study of yellow fever vaccine responses in identical twins. TCRdb reprocessed the RT-PCR reads with MiXCR, giving one entry per CDR3 protein. The sample carries about 960 distinct CDR3 sequences, more than 70% recorded once. The sample was T cells from blood (PBMCs), unsorted or a sorted subset (not recorded which), taken before or after yellow fever vaccination (not recorded which). Receptors originate from a female donor who received the yellow fever vaccine.

This clonotype was seen once. The rearrangement links TRBV15 to TRBJ2-1; D is unclear. This CDR3 is built from 13 residues. V was trimmed by 1 base and J by 7 bases, leaving 8 bases between them. The germline V gene encodes CDR1 LNHNV and CDR2 YYDKDF (reference sequence). The DNA of the CDR3 is TGTGCCACCAGCAGAGCGAATGGGAATGAGCAGTTCTTC. This codes for CATSRANGNEQFF. Complete variable domain (other parts from reference TRBV15 and TRBJ2-1): DAMVIQNPRYQVTQFGKPVTLSCSQTLNHNVMYWYQQKSSQAPKLLFHYYDKDFNNEADTPDNFQSRRPNTSFCFLDIRSPGLGDTAMYLCATSRANGNEQFFGPGTRLTVL.

This clonotype is hyperexpanded (1% or more). V is TRBV30 and J is TRBJ1-2, with D maybe TRBD1 (6 bases). Trimming stripped 1 base from V and 4 bases from J, with 13 bases between. The CDR3 is made up of 14 amino acids. Germline V gives CDR1 GTSNPN, CDR2 SVGIG (reference sequence). For the CDR3, the DNA is TGTGCCTGGAGTGAGGGGGAGTGGAGCTATGGCTACACCTTC. Its translation: CAWSEGEWSYGYTF.